Below are 6 T cell receptor beta chains sequenced from a single sample in a study of T cell changes during pregnancy in multiple sclerosis. Method: immunoSEQ multiplex PCR; TCRdb's copy keeps in-frame clones and lacks some. The table has some 30,000 clones, about 87% seen once. Sequences were derived from CD8+ T cells from peripheral blood mononuclear cells, sampled before pregnancy. All receptors come from a female donor with multiple sclerosis, enrolled in a pregnancy study.

The chain couples TRBV5-6 to TRBJ2-7, with D perhaps matching TRBD1 (5 bases). Germline CDR1 and CDR2: SGHDT and YYEEEE. This CDR3 has 11 residues. Trimming pared 0 bases from V and 10 bases from J, leaving 8 bases between. CDR3 DNA: TGTGCCAGCAGCTTGGAAGACAGCCAGTACTTC. It specifies CASSLEDSQYF. The full variable domain, with the rest looked up from reference TRBV5-6 and TRBJ2-7, is DAGVTQSPTHLIKTRGQQVTLRCSPKSGHDTVSWYQQALGQGPQFIFQYYEEEERQRGNFPDRFSGHQFPNYSSELNVNALLLGDSALYLCASSLEDSQYFGPGTRLTVT.

This clone is a singleton in its sample. The chain recombines TRBV19 with TRBJ2-1, with TRBD1 identical over 8 bases. The CDR3 contains 14 residues. Trimming at V came to 4 bases and at J to 10 bases, leaving 9 bases not matched to a gene. The germline V gene encodes CDR1 LNHDA and CDR2 SQIVND (reference sequence). CDR3 sequence (DNA): TGTGCCAGTAGTAGTCTGGACAGGGCCGTAGAGCAGTTCTTC. As protein: CASSSLDRAVEQFF. Using reference TRBV19 and TRBJ2-1 for the parts outside the CDR3, the full variable domain is DGGITQSPKYLFRKEGQNVTLSCEQNLNHDAMYWYRQDPGQGLRLIYYSQIVNDFQKGDIAEGYSVSREKKESFPLTVTSAQKNPTAFYLCASSSLDRAVEQFFGPGTRLTVL.

The chain couples TRBV27 to TRBJ1-1; D remains unclear. Between the trimmed V and J ends, which lost 5 bases and 4 bases, there was a span of 11 bases. The germline V gene has CDR1 MNHEY and CDR2 SMNVEV (reference sequence). The CDR3 runs to 13 residues. The CDR3 DNA is TGTGCCAGCAGTATGGAGGTAACCACTGAAGCTTTCTTT. Translated, it gives CASSMEVTTEAFF.

V usage is TRBV10-3 and J usage is TRBJ2-3; a possible D gene is TRBD2 (6 bases). This CDR3 is 13 amino acids long. V lost 10 bases to trimming and J lost 2 bases, with 13 bases between them. Germline CDR1 is ENHRY and CDR2 is SYGVKD. CDR3 in DNA: TGTGCCACCACGGGGGTATCCACAGATACGCAGTATTTT. Its protein product is CATTGVSTDTQYF.

This clone was observed a handful of times. The chain is built from TRBV6-6 and TRBJ2-7; 8 bases match TRBD1. The J segment lost 1 base and the V segment lost 4 bases, leaving 3 bases of the junction unmatched. CDR1 is MNHNY, CDR2 SVGAGI, per germline (reference sequence). The CDR3 spans 14 residues. The CDR3 DNA reads as TGTGCCAGCAGTTTGACAGGGGAATCCTACGAGCAGTACTTC. It specifies CASSLTGESYEQYF.

In the case of this clone: Other DNA sequences in the same sample also yield this CDR3. J is TRBJ1-1 and V is TRBV27, with a possible D match to TRBD1 (5 bases). The V gene lost 2 bases and the J gene lost 5 bases, with 9 bases spanning the gap. The CDR3 runs 13 residues. The V gene's germline CDR1 is MNHEY and CDR2 SMNVEV (reference sequence). For the CDR3, the DNA is TGTGCCAGCAGTTTAGGTAGGGGTACTGAAGCTTTCTTT. Its protein product is CASSLGRGTEAFF.